This TCR beta chain was found in a study of early T cells in non-severe SARS-CoV-2 infection. Looking at the study overall: The sequenced material was bulk RNA from unsorted whole blood, and its chains were unpaired.

Study-wide results and limits: Missing private and CD4 specificities, VDJdb matching favored anti-spike CD8 responses.

Each cDNA molecule carried a unique molecular identifier. TCRdb itself ran the 5' RACE reads through MiXCR, one entry per CDR3 protein. The table lists approximately 81,000 distinct CDR3 sequences, 5.5% to 7.5% of them singletons, with less than 8% in the top ten. This clonotype was picked up a small number of times. The antigen remains unidentified. Trimming shortened V by 5 bases and J by 3 bases, and 8 bases separated the two germline ends. This CDR3 region has 12 residues. Germline lookup yields CDR1 PRHDT and CDR2 FYEKMQ (reference sequence). This receptor was identified in an adult who was a healthcare worker with PCR-confirmed SARS-CoV-2 infection or an uninfected control (not recorded which). The specimen was whole blood. The V gene is TRBV13, the J gene TRBJ2-7; D gene ambiguous. In DNA, the CDR3 is TGTGCCAGCAGCCAGTTTGGCTACGAGCAGTACTTC. This codes for CASSQFGYEQYF.